A single sample gave rise to the 23 T cell receptor beta chains below, sequenced in a study of response to subunit inactivated influenza vaccine. Each CDR3 protein gets one entry after TCRdb re-called the RT-PCR reads with MiXCR. Here the sample spans more than 450,000 distinct CDR3 sequences, about 11% being singletons. This same sample was also part of a study on T cells expressing NK-cell markers. That study reports: The TCR beta cDNA came from 5'RACE template switching with UMIs.

The sequencing here drew on PBMCs from blood, taken on the day of vaccination. The receptors originated from a man aged 50 to 60 who received an inactivated influenza vaccine.

This clonotype was counted a few times. The V and J genes are TRBV14 and TRBJ2-7; D possibly corresponds to TRBD2 (6 bases). Trimming took off 1 base at V and 3 bases at J, with 13 bases between the two ends. Per the germline V gene, CDR1 is SGHDN and CDR2 is FVKESK. The CDR3 has 15 residues. The CDR3 coding sequence is TGTGCCAGCAGCCAAGGGGCAGGGAGGCTCTACGAGCAGTACTTC. Its protein product is CASSQGAGRLYEQYF.

CDR3 nucleotide sequence: TGCAGTGCTGCCCCCAGCGGGGGCGACTCCTACGAGCAGTACTTC. Translated: CSAAPSGGDSYEQYF. This sequence joins TRBV20-1 and TRBJ2-7; the match to TRBD2 covers 8 bases. V dropped 5 bases and J dropped 0; count of bases not matched to a gene: 9. CDR3 length: 15 amino acids. Germline V gene data show CDR1 as DFQATT and CDR2 as SNEGSKA (reference sequence).

This clonotype showed up many times. The V gene is TRBV10-3, the J gene TRBJ2-1; TRBD2 matches at 10 bases. The J segment lost 0 bases and the V segment lost 4 bases, leaving 9 bases of the junction unmatched. CDR3 size: 18 residues. Per germline, CDR1 ENHRY and CDR2 SYGVKD. The CDR3 sequence is CAISGTSGIKSSYNEQFF. CDR3 DNA: TGTGCCATCAGTGGGACTAGCGGTATTAAGAGCTCCTACAATGAGCAGTTCTTC.

This clonotype appeared many times. The J gene is TRBJ1-1, the V gene TRBV30; possible D gene TRBD1, 5 bases. The V and J ends lost 2 bases and 1 base respectively, with 14 bases between them. CDR3 length equals 15 residues. Germline lookup yields CDR1 GTSNPN and CDR2 SVGIG (reference sequence). CDR3: CAWSLTGTANTEAFF. The CDR3 nucleotides read TGTGCCTGGAGTCTAACCGGGACGGCGAACACTGAAGCTTTCTTT.

This clonotype came up a few times. V usage is TRBV29-1 and J usage is TRBJ1-1, with D possibly being TRBD1 (6 bases). The V end was cut by 6 bases, the J end by 1 base, with 15 bases between. This CDR3 region has 14 residues. The germline V gene has CDR1 SQVTM and CDR2 ANQGSEA. This chain's CDR3 is CSVMGDRKNTEAFF. The CDR3 nucleotides read TGCAGCGTGATGGGTGACAGGAAGAACACTGAAGCTTTCTTT.

This clonotype was found a few times. CDR3 in amino acids: CASSLTINYEQYF. Here the CDR3 DNA reads TGCGCCAGCAGCCTAACGATCAATTACGAGCAGTACTTC. The rearrangement links TRBV5-1 to TRBJ2-7; no clear D. V dropped 4 bases and J dropped 4 bases, with 12 bases sitting between them. Germline V lookup: CDR1 SGHRS, CDR2 YFSETQ. This CDR3 contains 13 residues.

This clonotype turned up a few times. The CDR3 region is CASSQRGRGSTDTQYF. The CDR3 nucleotides read TGTGCCAGCAGCCAGAGGGGCAGGGGTAGCACAGATACGCAGTATTTT. The J gene is TRBJ2-3, the V gene TRBV7-2; D possibly corresponds to TRBD1 (6 bases). This CDR3 comprises 16 residues. V was clipped by 5 bases and J by 0 bases, with 15 bases between them. From germline, CDR1 is SGHTA and CDR2 FQGNSA.

V gene TRBV11-1 combines with J gene TRBJ2-4; 9 bases match TRBD1. Per the germline V gene, CDR1 is SGHAT and CDR2 is FQDESV (reference sequence). This CDR3 spans 20 amino acids. V lost 3 bases to trimming and J lost 0 bases; unmatched junction nucleotides: 15. CDR3 in amino acids: CASSLVGGGTGFLAKNIQYF. The CDR3 DNA is TGTGCCAGCAGCTTGGTTGGAGGAGGGACAGGGTTCCTAGCCAAAAACATTCAGTACTTC.

V usage is TRBV29-1 and J usage is TRBJ1-4; a weak D match, TRBD1 (6 bases). CDR1 and CDR2 from the germline V gene are SQVTM and ANQGSEA. This CDR3 comprises 15 residues. Trimming took off 6 bases at V and 4 bases at J, with 18 bases between the two ends. CDR3 sequence reads: CSVAAQGRGNEKLFF. As DNA, the CDR3 is TGCAGCGTCGCCGCACAGGGCAGGGGTAATGAAAAACTGTTTTTT.

This clonotype was seen many times. The CDR3 DNA is TGTGCCAGCGGACTAGCGGGCGCGAACACCGGGGAGCTGTTTTTT. Its translation is CASGLAGANTGELFF. The chain couples TRBV12-3 or TRBV12-4 to TRBJ2-2, with 11 bases identical to TRBD2. This CDR3 has 15 amino acids. V lost 8 bases and J lost 0; bases outside the gene matches: 2.

This clonotype has at least ten counts. This chain connects TRBV3-1 to TRBJ2-5; 7 bases align to TRBD2. Germline-derived CDR1 and CDR2 are LGHDT and YNNKEL (reference sequence). V lost 2 bases to trimming and J lost 3 bases; unmatched junction nucleotides: 3. The CDR3 runs to 14 residues. The CDR3 coding sequence is TGTGCCAGCAGCCAACGCGGGGGAAAAGAGACCCAGTACTTC. Its translation is CASSQRGGKETQYF.

This clonotype has just a few counts. This rearrangement joins TRBV3-1 to TRBJ1-1; 8 positions agree with TRBD1. The junction had 14 bases not matched to a gene; V was cut back by 5 bases and J by 12 bases. Looked up from germline, CDR1 is LGHDT and CDR2 is YNNKEL (reference sequence). There are 14 residues in the CDR3. CDR3 protein: CASSSDRVPLMTFF. The CDR3 coding sequence is TGTGCCAGCAGCTCGGACAGGGTGCCACTGATGACTTTCTTT.

This rearrangement joins TRBV10-3 to TRBJ2-2, with unresolved D. The CDR3 has 15 amino acids. The V end lost 5 bases, the J end lost 4 bases, and 14 bases lay between the germline ends. Germline loops: CDR1 ENHRY, CDR2 SYGVKD. The CDR3 DNA sequence: TGTGCCATCAGTCCCTCCGACGACTCCACCGGGGAGCTGTTTTTT. This gives the protein CAISPSDDSTGELFF.

The gene calls are TRBV5-8 and TRBJ1-2; D ambiguous. Trimming took off 0 bases at V and 3 bases at J, with 9 bases between the two ends. Germline V gene sequence: CDR1 SGHTS, CDR2 YDEGEE. The CDR3 sequence is 14 residues long. The CDR3 spells CASSLAGSDYGYTF. The CDR3 bases are TGTGCCAGCAGCTTGGCGGGGTCCGACTATGGCTACACCTTC.

This clonotype was seen at least ten times. V and J are TRBV29-1 and TRBJ2-5; D ambiguous. This CDR3 comprises 12 residues. Germline V gene data show CDR1 as SQVTM and CDR2 as ANQGSEA. V was pared by 7 bases and J by 4 bases, with 13 bases between. CDR3 nucleotides: TGCAGCGCCATGACCGATCCAGAGACCCAGTACTTC. Its protein is CSAMTDPETQYF.

This clonotype turned up a few times. At one boundary the junction diverges from the germline segment, which might be a read error. This chain uses TRBV15 with TRBJ1-2; D is ambiguous. The germline V gene encodes CDR1 LNHNV and CDR2 YYDKDF (reference sequence). This CDR3 comprises 15 residues. CDR3 region: CATSRDLGRREGFTF. The CDR3 nucleotides are TGTGCCACCAGCAGAGATCTGGGCAGAAGGGAAGGCTTCACCTTC. The variable domain in full, completed from reference TRBV15 and TRBJ1-2, reads DAMVIQNPRYQVTQFGKPVTLSCSQTLNHNVMYWYQQKSSQAPKLLFHYYDKDFNNEADTPDNFQSRRPNTSFCFLDIRSPGLGDTAMYLCATSRDLGRREGFTFGSGTRLTVV.

This clonotype came up a few times. The chain is built from TRBV20-1 and TRBJ2-3; the D call may be TRBD1 or TRBD2 (6 bases each). CDR3 size: 13 residues. From germline, CDR1 is DFQATT and CDR2 SNEGSKA (reference sequence). Deletions cut 7 bases from V and 3 bases from J, with 14 bases between. The CDR3 loop is CSGDRGGTDTQYF. The CDR3 bases are TGCAGTGGTGACAGAGGGGGGACAGATACGCAGTATTTT.

The chain combines TRBV28 with TRBJ1-5, with TRBD1 as a possible D gene (5 bases). The CDR3 contains 17 residues. Germline lookup yields CDR1 MDHEN and CDR2 SYDVKM. Deletions cut 1 base from V and 2 bases from J, with 15 bases between. CDR3 residues: CASSLLFRGIGNQPQHF. The CDR3 nucleotides read TGTGCCAGCAGTTTATTGTTCCGGGGGATCGGCAATCAGCCCCAGCATTTT. Full variable domain (remainder filled in from reference TRBV28 and TRBJ1-5): DVKVTQSSRYLVKRTGEKVFLECVQDMDHENMFWYRQDPGLGLRLIYFSYDVKMKEKGDIPEGYSVSREKKERFSLILESASTNQTSMYLCASSLLFRGIGNQPQHFGDGTRLSIL.

The sample holds many counts of this clonotype. This sequence joins TRBV6-2 or TRBV6-3 and TRBJ2-3; 9 nucleotides match TRBD2. Trimming removed 2 bases from V and 0 bases from J; junction bases left unmatched: 3. CDR1 and CDR2 (germline): MNHEY, SVGEGT. This CDR3 region has 16 residues. CDR3 nucleotides: TGTGCCAGCAGTTACGGTCTAGCGGGGAGCACAGATACGCAGTATTTT. Residues: CASSYGLAGSTDTQYF.

V and J are TRBV20-1 and TRBJ2-7, with 10 bases aligning to TRBD2. With 5 bases clipped from V and 7 bases from J, the junction kept 8 bases outside the gene matches. This CDR3 region has 13 residues. Looked up from germline, CDR1 is DFQATT and CDR2 is SNEGSKA (reference sequence). The CDR3 nucleotides read TGCAGTGCTGACGGACTAGCGGTGGGGGAGCAGTACTTC. Translated, it gives CSADGLAVGEQYF.

The V and J genes are TRBV7-9 and TRBJ2-1; TRBD2 matches 10 bases. The CDR3 loop spans 14 amino acids. The trim removed 11 bases at V and 6 bases at J, leaving 10 bases unmatched. Germline V gene sequence: CDR1 SEHNR, CDR2 FQNEAQ (reference sequence). CDR3 DNA sequence: TGTGCCGAACGACTGGCTAGCGGGGGCAATGAGCAGTTCTTC. Its translation: CAERLASGGNEQFF. The entire variable domain, with the rest obtained from reference TRBV7-9 and TRBJ2-1, is as follows: DTGVSQNPRHKITKRGQNVTFRCDPISEHNRLYWYRQTLGQGPEFLTYFQNEAQLEKSRLLSDRFSAERPKGSFSTLEIQRTEQGDSAMYLCAERLASGGNEQFFGPGTRLTVL.

This clonotype was recorded at least ten times. The J gene is TRBJ1-2, the V gene TRBV4-2; D remains unclear. Trimming stripped 1 base from V and 8 bases from J, with 17 bases between. Germline lookup yields CDR1 LGHNA and CDR2 YNFKEQ. The CDR3 runs 15 residues. The CDR3 DNA follows: TGTGCCAGCAGCCAAGCGGCGGGGAGGCGGAACGGCTACACCTTC. This codes for CASSQAAGRRNGYTF.

The J gene is TRBJ2-3, the V gene TRBV30; 11 bases agree with TRBD2. The germline V gene has CDR1 GTSNPN and CDR2 SVGIG (reference sequence). The CDR3 extends over 15 amino acids. Trimming at V came to 0 bases and at J to 6 bases, leaving 5 bases not matched to a gene. The CDR3 nucleotides are TGTGCCTGGAGTGTAGGAATAGCGGGAGGGGATACGCAGTATTTT. Protein: CAWSVGIAGGDTQYF.